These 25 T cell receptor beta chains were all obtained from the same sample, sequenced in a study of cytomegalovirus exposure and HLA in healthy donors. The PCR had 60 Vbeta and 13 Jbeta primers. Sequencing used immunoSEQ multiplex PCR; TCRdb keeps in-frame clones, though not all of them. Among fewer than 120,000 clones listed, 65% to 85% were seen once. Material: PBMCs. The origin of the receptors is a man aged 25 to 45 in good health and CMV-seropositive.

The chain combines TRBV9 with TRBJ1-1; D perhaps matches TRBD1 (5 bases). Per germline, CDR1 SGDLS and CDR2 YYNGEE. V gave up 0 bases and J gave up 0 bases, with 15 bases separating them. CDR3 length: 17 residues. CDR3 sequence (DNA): TGTGCCAGCAGCGTAGGATCTAGGGCAGGGATGAACACTGAAGCTTTCTTT. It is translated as CASSVGSRAGMNTEAFF.

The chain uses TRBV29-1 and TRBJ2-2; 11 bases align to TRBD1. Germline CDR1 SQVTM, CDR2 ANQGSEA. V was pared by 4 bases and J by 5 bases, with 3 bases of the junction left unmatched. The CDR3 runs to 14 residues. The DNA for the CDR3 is TGCAGCGTTGTCGGACAGGGGGCGACCGGGGAGCTGTTTTTT. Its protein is CSVVGQGATGELFF.

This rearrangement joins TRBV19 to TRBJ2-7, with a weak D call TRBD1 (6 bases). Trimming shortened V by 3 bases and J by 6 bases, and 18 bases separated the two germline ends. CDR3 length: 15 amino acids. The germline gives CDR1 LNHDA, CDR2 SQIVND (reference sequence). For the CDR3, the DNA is TGTGCCAGTAGTATCGGCTGGGGGACACCCATCGAGCAGTACTTC. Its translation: CASSIGWGTPIEQYF.

CDR3 DNA: TGTGCCAGCAGTTACAGCGCCGGGGAGCTGTTTTTT. Its protein is CASSYSAGELFF. The chain has TRBV6-6 and TRBJ2-2; D not certain. Germline CDR1 is MNHNY and CDR2 is SVGAGI (reference sequence). Trimming cost V 2 bases and J 6 bases, with 4 bases left between them. The CDR3 has 12 residues.

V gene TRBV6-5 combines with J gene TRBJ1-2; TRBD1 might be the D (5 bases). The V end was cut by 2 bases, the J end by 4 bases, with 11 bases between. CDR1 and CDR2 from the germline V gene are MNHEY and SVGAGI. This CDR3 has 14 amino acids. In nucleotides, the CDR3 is TGTGCCAGCAGTTACAGGGCAGGGTCCTATGGCTACACCTTC. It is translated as CASSYRAGSYGYTF.

Written as DNA, the CDR3 is TGTGCCAGTGGACACGGGGGAAACACCATATATTTT. Translation: CASGHGGNTIYF. The chain has TRBV19 and TRBJ1-3; a possible D gene is TRBD1 (5 bases). The CDR3 spans 12 residues. In germline, CDR1 is LNHDA, CDR2 SQIVND (reference sequence). V gave up 8 bases and J gave up 4 bases, with 9 bases separating them.

This chain's CDR3 is CASSGGQHRRDEQFF. CDR3 nucleotide sequence: TGTGCCAGCAGCGGGGGACAGCATCGCCGCGATGAGCAGTTCTTC. This chain links TRBV9 with TRBJ2-1; TRBD1 agrees at 7 bases. Germline V CDR1 and CDR2: SGDLS, YYNGEE. V trimming: 3 bases; J trimming: 8 bases; junction bases outside the gene matches: 11. The CDR3 extends over 15 amino acids.

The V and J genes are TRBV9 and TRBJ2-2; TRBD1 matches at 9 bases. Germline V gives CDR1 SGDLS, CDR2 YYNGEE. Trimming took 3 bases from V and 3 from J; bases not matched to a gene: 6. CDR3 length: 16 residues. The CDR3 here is CASSGGTGGDTGELFF. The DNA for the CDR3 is TGTGCCAGCAGCGGCGGCACAGGGGGCGACACCGGGGAGCTGTTTTTT.

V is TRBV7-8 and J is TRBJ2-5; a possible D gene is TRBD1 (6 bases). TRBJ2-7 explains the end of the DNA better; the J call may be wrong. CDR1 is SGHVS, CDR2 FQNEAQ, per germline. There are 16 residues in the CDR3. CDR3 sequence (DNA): TGTGCCAGCAGCCCAAGCGAGGACAGATGGGACTACGAGCAGTACTTC. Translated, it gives CASSPSEDRWDYEQYF.

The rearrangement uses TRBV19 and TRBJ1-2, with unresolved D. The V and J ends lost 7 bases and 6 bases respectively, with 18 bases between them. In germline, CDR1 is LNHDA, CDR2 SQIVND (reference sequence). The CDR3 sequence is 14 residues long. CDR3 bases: TGTGCCAGTAAGGAGGTGTTTCTTTCCGATGGCTACACCTTC. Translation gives CASKEVFLSDGYTF. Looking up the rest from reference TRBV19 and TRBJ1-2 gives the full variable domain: DGGITQSPKYLFRKEGQNVTLSCEQNLNHDAMYWYRQDPGQGLRLIYYSQIVNDFQKGDIAEGYSVSREKKESFPLTVTSAQKNPTAFYLCASKEVFLSDGYTFGSGTRLTVV.

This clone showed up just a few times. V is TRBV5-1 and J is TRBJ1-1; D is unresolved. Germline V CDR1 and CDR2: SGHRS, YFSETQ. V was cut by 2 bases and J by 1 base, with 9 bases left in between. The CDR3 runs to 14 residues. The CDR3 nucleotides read TGCGCCAGCAGCTTTGATACATCGAACACTGAAGCTTTCTTT. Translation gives CASSFDTSNTEAFF.

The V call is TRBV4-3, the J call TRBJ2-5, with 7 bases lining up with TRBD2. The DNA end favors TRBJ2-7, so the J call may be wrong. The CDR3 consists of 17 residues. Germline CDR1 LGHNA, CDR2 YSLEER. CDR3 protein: CASSQDTWEGQGYEQYF. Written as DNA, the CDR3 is TGCGCCAGCAGCCAAGATACTTGGGAGGGGCAGGGCTACGAGCAGTACTTC.

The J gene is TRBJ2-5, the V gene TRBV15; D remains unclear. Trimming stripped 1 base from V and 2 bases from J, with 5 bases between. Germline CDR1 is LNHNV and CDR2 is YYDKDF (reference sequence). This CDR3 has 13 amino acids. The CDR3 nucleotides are TGTGCCACCAGCAGAGCCCGGCAAGAGACCCAGTACTTC. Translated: CATSRARQETQYF.

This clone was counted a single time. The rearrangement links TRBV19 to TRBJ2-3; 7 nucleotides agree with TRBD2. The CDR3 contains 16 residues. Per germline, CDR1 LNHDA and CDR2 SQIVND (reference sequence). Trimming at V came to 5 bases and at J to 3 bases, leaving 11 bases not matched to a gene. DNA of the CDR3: TGTGCCAGTAGTGTAACTAGCGTGGAAAAGACAGATACGCAGTATTTT. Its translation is CASSVTSVEKTDTQYF.

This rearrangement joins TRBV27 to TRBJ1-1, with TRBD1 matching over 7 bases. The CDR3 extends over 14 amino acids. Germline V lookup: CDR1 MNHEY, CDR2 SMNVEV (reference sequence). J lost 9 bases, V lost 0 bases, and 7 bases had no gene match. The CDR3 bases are TGTGCCAGCAGTTTATCAGGGGGCGGTGGTAAAGCTTTCTTT. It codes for CASSLSGGGGKAFF.

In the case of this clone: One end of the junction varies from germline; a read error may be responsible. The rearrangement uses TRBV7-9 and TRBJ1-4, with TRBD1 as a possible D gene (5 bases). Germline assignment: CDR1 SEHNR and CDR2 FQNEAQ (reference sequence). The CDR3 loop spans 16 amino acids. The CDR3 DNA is TGTTCCAGCAGCCTTGGTCGGGGGGGGACTAATGAAAAACTGTTTTTT. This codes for CSSSLGRGGTNEKLFF.

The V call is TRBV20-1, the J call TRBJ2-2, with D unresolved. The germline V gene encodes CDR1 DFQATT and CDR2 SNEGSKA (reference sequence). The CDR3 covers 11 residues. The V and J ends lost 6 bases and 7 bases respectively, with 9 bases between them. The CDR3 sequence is CSAGVVGELFF. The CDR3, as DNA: TGCAGTGCGGGCGTTGTCGGGGAGCTGTTTTTT.

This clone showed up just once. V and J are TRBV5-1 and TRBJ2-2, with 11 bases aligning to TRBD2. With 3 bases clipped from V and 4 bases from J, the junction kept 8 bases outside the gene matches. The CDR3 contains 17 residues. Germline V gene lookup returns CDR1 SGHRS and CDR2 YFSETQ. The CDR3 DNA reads TGCGCCAGCAGCTCCACCGGGACTAGCGGTTTCACCGGGGAGCTGTTTTTT. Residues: CASSSTGTSGFTGELFF.

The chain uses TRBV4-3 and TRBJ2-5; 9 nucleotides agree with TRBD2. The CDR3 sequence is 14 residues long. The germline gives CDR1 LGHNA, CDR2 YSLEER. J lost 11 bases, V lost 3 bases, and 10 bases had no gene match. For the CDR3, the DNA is TGCGCCAGCAGCCAGGTAGCGGGGGCAAAGGAGCAGTACTTC. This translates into CASSQVAGAKEQYF.

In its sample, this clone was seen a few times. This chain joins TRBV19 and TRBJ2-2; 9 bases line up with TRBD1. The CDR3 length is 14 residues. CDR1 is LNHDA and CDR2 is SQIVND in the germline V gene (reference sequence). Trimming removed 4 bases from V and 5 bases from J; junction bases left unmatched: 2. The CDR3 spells CASSKTGGTGELFF. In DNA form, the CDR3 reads TGTGCCAGTAGTAAGACAGGGGGGACCGGGGAGCTGTTTTTT.

The CDR3 reads CASGLISAGQPNYGYTF. Here the CDR3 DNA reads TGTGCTAGTGGTTTGATATCCGCAGGACAACCGAACTATGGCTACACCTTC. This chain joins TRBV12-5 and TRBJ1-2; TRBD1 might be the D (5 bases). V lost 2 bases, J lost 2 bases, and 18 bases lay in between. CDR1 and CDR2 (germline): LGHNT, FRNRAP. The CDR3 has 17 residues.

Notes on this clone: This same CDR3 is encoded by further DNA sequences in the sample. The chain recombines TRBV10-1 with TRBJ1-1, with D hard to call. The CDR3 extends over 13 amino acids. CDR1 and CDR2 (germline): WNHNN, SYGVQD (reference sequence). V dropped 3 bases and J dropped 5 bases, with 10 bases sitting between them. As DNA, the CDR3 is TGCGCCAGCAGTGAATCGGGAGGGACTGAAGCTTTCTTT. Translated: CASSESGGTEAFF.

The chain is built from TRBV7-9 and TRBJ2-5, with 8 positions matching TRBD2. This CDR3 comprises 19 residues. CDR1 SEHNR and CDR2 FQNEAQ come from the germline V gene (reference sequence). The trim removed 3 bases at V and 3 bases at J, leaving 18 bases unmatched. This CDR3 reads CASSFPGSTRAGGKETQYF. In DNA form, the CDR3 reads TGTGCCAGCAGCTTTCCCGGGTCCACCAGGGCGGGGGGCAAAGAGACCCAGTACTTC. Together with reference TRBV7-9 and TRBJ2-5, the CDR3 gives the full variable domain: DTGVSQNPRHKITKRGQNVTFRCDPISEHNRLYWYRQTLGQGPEFLTYFQNEAQLEKSRLLSDRFSAERPKGSFSTLEIQRTEQGDSAMYLCASSFPGSTRAGGKETQYFGPGTRLLVL.

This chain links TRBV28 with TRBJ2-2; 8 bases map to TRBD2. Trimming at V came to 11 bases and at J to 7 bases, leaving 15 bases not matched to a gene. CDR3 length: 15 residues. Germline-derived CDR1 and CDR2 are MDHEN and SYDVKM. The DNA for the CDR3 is TGTGCCGGGGGAAGCGGGGGCCGCCTGGTCGGGGAGCTGTTTTTT. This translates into CAGGSGGRLVGELFF. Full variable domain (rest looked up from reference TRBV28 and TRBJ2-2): DVKVTQSSRYLVKRTGEKVFLECVQDMDHENMFWYRQDPGLGLRLIYFSYDVKMKEKGDIPEGYSVSREKKERFSLILESASTNQTSMYLCAGGSGGRLVGELFFGEGSRLTVL.

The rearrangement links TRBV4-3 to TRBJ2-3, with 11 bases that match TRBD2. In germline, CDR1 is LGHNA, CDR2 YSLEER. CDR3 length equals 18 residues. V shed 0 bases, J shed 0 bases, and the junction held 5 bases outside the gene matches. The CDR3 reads CASSQDPTSGVSTDTQYF. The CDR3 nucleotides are TGCGCCAGCAGCCAAGATCCGACTAGCGGGGTTAGCACAGATACGCAGTATTTT.